These 10 T cell receptor beta chains originate from one sample sequenced in a study of graft-versus-host responses after intestinal transplantation. Assay used: immunoSEQ multiplex PCR; TCRdb lists only in-frame clones, some missing. The sample contains some 15,000 clones, roughly 93% of which appear only once. This specimen was PBMCs, taken around 1,000 days after intestinal transplantation. All receptors derive from a human patient who received an intestinal transplant, so some T cells may come from the graft donor.

This clone was found once. The V call is TRBV7-3, the J call TRBJ2-3; 11 bases map to TRBD2. Germline-derived CDR1 and CDR2 are SGHTA and FQGTGA. There are 15 residues in the CDR3. The junction had 6 bases not matched to a gene; V was cut back by 6 bases and J by 4 bases. The CDR3 DNA reads TGTGCCAGCAGTGTGACTAGCGGGGCAGCAGATACGCAGTATTTT. This translates into CASSVTSGAADTQYF.

The chain joins TRBV10-1 to TRBJ1-1; D possibly corresponds to TRBD1 (6 bases). Germline V lookup: CDR1 WNHNN, CDR2 SYGVQD (reference sequence). Trimming left V 4 bases short and J 0 bases short, with 15 bases between. This CDR3 is 16 amino acids long. In nucleotides, the CDR3 is TGCGCCAGCAGTGTAGAACAGGGAATCATGAACACTGAAGCTTTCTTT. It yields the protein CASSVEQGIMNTEAFF.

The chain employs TRBV9 and TRBJ1-5; the D gene is possibly TRBD1 (5 bases). The CDR3 contains 15 residues. Trimming stripped 0 bases from V and 3 bases from J, with 10 bases between. CDR1 and CDR2 from the germline V gene are SGDLS and YYNGEE. The CDR3 loop is CASSVGGGANQPQHF. For the CDR3, the DNA is TGTGCCAGCAGCGTAGGGGGGGGTGCCAATCAGCCCCAGCATTTT.

The chain is built from TRBV6-5 and TRBJ2-1; no clear D gene. V lost 1 base and J lost 2, with 6 bases in between. There are 14 residues in the CDR3. CDR1 MNHEY and CDR2 SVGAGI come from the germline V gene. CDR3 sequence reads: CASSYFPTYNEQFF. For the CDR3, the DNA is TGTGCCAGCAGTTACTTTCCGACCTACAATGAGCAGTTCTTC.

The V call is TRBV6-5, the J call TRBJ1-5; 7 nucleotides match TRBD1. With V trimmed by 6 bases and J by 4 bases, 6 bases remained unmatched. Germline CDR1 and CDR2: MNHEY and SVGAGI. CDR3 length: 14 residues. In DNA form, the CDR3 reads TGTGCCAGCAGACAAGGGACAGCAAATCAGCCCCAGCATTTT. This gives the protein CASRQGTANQPQHF.

The gene calls are TRBV27 and TRBJ1-4; D possibly corresponds to TRBD1 (6 bases). CDR1 and CDR2 from the germline V gene are MNHEY and SMNVEV (reference sequence). V was shortened by 4 bases and J by 8 bases, with 20 bases between the two germline ends. The CDR3 has 16 amino acids. The CDR3: CASSSTSLGGWEKLFF. Here the CDR3 DNA reads TGTGCCAGCAGTTCCACGTCATTAGGGGGGTGGGAAAAACTGTTTTTT.

This CDR3 reads CASSFDGYTQKEAFF. CDR3 DNA: TGTGCCAGCAGCTTCGACGGCTACACCCAAAAAGAAGCTTTCTTT. This chain links TRBV7-8 with TRBJ1-1; D remains unclear. V was clipped by 3 bases and J by 8 bases, with 19 bases between them. The CDR3 loop spans 15 amino acids. From germline, CDR1 is SGHVS and CDR2 FQNEAQ.

The V gene is TRBV6-6, the J gene TRBJ1-5, with D possibly matching TRBD1 (5 bases). With 6 bases removed from V and 0 bases from J, the gap between germline ends came to 12 bases. CDR3 length: 15 amino acids. Germline V gives CDR1 MNHNY, CDR2 SVGAGI (reference sequence). For the CDR3, the DNA is TGTGCCAGCAGCCGGAAGACAGATAGCAATCAGCCCCAGCATTTT. Its protein is CASSRKTDSNQPQHF.

V usage is TRBV7-9 and J usage is TRBJ2-1, with D perhaps matching TRBD1 (6 bases). V dropped 4 bases and J dropped 5 bases, with 9 bases sitting between them. The CDR3 is made up of 13 amino acids. CDR1 is SEHNR and CDR2 is FQNEAQ in the germline V gene (reference sequence). This CDR3 is CASSSGGDNEQFF. In DNA form, the CDR3 reads TGTGCCAGCAGCTCTGGGGGCGACAATGAGCAGTTCTTC.

The CDR3 loop is CAISELLGENTEAFF. For the CDR3, the DNA is TGTGCCATCAGTGAGTTGTTAGGGGAGAACACTGAAGCTTTCTTT. The chain employs TRBV10-3 and TRBJ1-1; D might be TRBD1 (5 bases). V lost 1 base and J 1 base, leaving 10 bases between the germline ends. The CDR3 is 15 amino acids. Germline V gene data show CDR1 as ENHRY and CDR2 as SYGVKD.